Sequencing of this T cell receptor beta chain was carried out in a study of T cell clones after liver transplantation. About the research overall: Until 12-24 months post-transplant, subjects got standard immunosuppression and no induction. Findings and limits, study-wide: Conclusions were preliminary, with small, heterogeneous patient groups.

To note about this clone: The antigen remains unidentified.

Trimming at V came to 4 bases and at J to 6 bases, leaving 13 bases not matched to a gene. The CDR3 runs to 16 residues. Per germline, CDR1 MDHEN and CDR2 SYDVKM. Only in-frame clones appear in the TCRdb table, and some are missing; sequencing was by immunoSEQ multiplex PCR. The repertoire holds roughly 70,000 clones, with roughly 90% as singletons. Material: CD4+ T cells from blood, obtained before liver transplant. The receptor's source is a human donor who received a liver transplant. This chain uses TRBV28 with TRBJ2-7, with 9 nucleotides matching TRBD1. Here the CDR3 reads CASSSPVSGTGTEQYF. DNA for the CDR3: TGTGCCAGCAGTTCACCCGTATCCGGGACAGGGACCGAGCAGTACTTC. The whole variable domain, filled in from reference TRBV28 and TRBJ2-7, reads DVKVTQSSRYLVKRTGEKVFLECVQDMDHENMFWYRQDPGLGLRLIYFSYDVKMKEKGDIPEGYSVSREKKERFSLILESASTNQTSMYLCASSSPVSGTGTEQYFGPGTRLTVT.